The 25 T cell receptor beta chains below come from one sample, sequenced in a study of tumor-infiltrating lymphocytes in localized non-small cell lung cancer. Some clones are missing from TCRdb's copy, which holds only in-frame ones; the method was immunoSEQ multiplex PCR. This table has nearly 9,500 clones, roughly 80% appearing once. The sequencing input was uninvolved lung tissue not adjacent to the tumor. The receptors come from a human donor with non-small cell lung cancer.

CDR3 sequence (DNA): TGTGCCAGTAGTCCCGGACTAGCGGGGGTTCAAGAGACCCAGTACTTC. It is translated as CASSPGLAGVQETQYF. This chain uses TRBV19 with TRBJ2-5, with 13 bases identical to TRBD2. Germline CDR1 LNHDA, CDR2 SQIVND (reference sequence). V shed 5 bases and J 2 bases; nucleotides not matched to a gene: 5. The CDR3 sequence is 16 residues long.

The genes are TRBV5-1 and TRBJ1-2; D call uncertain. The CDR3 has 13 residues. Germline V gene sequence: CDR1 SGHRS, CDR2 YFSETQ. V shed 4 bases and J shed 10 bases, with 17 bases lying between them. The CDR3: CASSDSPAGDYTF. The CDR3 nucleotides read TGCGCCAGCAGCGACTCACCGGCCGGGGACTACACCTTC.

The chain combines TRBV25-1 with TRBJ2-3, with D possibly TRBD2 on 6 matching bases. Germline V lookup: CDR1 MGHDK, CDR2 SYGVNS. The CDR3 spans 15 residues. V was trimmed by 4 bases and J by 0 bases, leaving 11 bases between them. Written as DNA, the CDR3 is TGTGCCAGCAGTGGACTAGTGCCGAGCACAGATACGCAGTATTTT. It codes for CASSGLVPSTDTQYF. Combining the CDR3 with reference TRBV25-1 and TRBJ2-3 gives the whole variable domain EADIYQTPRYLVIGTGKKITLECSQTMGHDKMYWYQQDPGMELHLIHYSYGVNSTEKGDLSSESTVSRIRTEHFPLTLESARPSHTSQYLCASSGLVPSTDTQYFGPGTRLTVL.

The chain employs TRBV6-1 and TRBJ1-5, with D uncertain. The CDR3 is 16 amino acids. CDR1 and CDR2 (germline): MNHNS, SASEGT. Trimming shortened V by 4 bases and J by 0 bases, and 13 bases separated the two germline ends. The CDR3 spells CASSVRQKISNQPQHF. The CDR3 coding sequence is TGTGCCAGCAGTGTGAGGCAGAAGATTAGCAATCAGCCCCAGCATTTT.

This clone was seen a few times. The genes are TRBV7-9 and TRBJ1-3; D is ambiguous. CDR1 and CDR2 from the germline V gene are SEHNR and FQNEAQ (reference sequence). The CDR3 consists of 14 residues. The germline V and J ends were trimmed by 5 bases and 2 bases, with 10 bases remaining between them. The CDR3 loop reads CASSLTGAGNTIYF. Here the CDR3 DNA reads TGTGCCAGCAGCCTAACCGGAGCTGGAAACACCATATATTTT.

In its sample, this clone was seen once. The chain uses TRBV11-1 and TRBJ1-2; D gene uncertain. Trimming removed 5 bases at V and 3 bases at J, with 10 bases between. The length of the CDR3 is 13 residues. Germline V gives CDR1 SGHAT, CDR2 FQDESV (reference sequence). The CDR3 DNA follows: TGTGCCAGCAGCCCCGGAGGGTACTATGGCTACACCTTC. It codes for CASSPGGYYGYTF.

The sample holds a few counts of this clone. CDR3 sequence: CASSLGTAGGLDEQFF. The CDR3 DNA follows: TGTGCCAGCAGCTTAGGCACAGCGGGGGGGCTGGATGAGCAGTTCTTC. V gene TRBV11-2 combines with J gene TRBJ2-1, with TRBD2 matching over 10 bases. Germline V CDR1 and CDR2: SGHAT, FQNNGV. This CDR3 has 16 amino acids. With V trimmed by 1 base and J by 8 bases, 8 bases remained unmatched.

A single count supports this clone. This CDR3 reads CASSQLGQGNEKLFF. DNA of the CDR3: TGCGCCAGCAGCCAGTTGGGACAGGGAAATGAAAAACTGTTTTTT. This chain links TRBV4-1 with TRBJ1-4; 9 positions agree with TRBD1. V shed 3 bases and J 5 bases; nucleotides not matched to a gene: 4. This CDR3 is built from 15 residues. Germline CDR1 MGHRA, CDR2 YSYEKL.

V and J are TRBV19 and TRBJ1-1; 8 bases are shared with TRBD1. CDR3 length: 17 residues. Germline CDR1 is LNHDA and CDR2 is SQIVND (reference sequence). The ends lost 3 bases at V and 0 bases at J; junction bases unmatched: 9. The CDR3 sequence: CASSMSGTGSMNTEAFF. The DNA for the CDR3 is TGTGCCAGTAGTATGTCAGGGACAGGAAGCATGAACACTGAAGCTTTCTTT.

This clone has just one count. One base away lies a much larger clone, so this may be a sequencing read error. V and J are TRBV4-2 and TRBJ2-3; no reliable D call. The CDR3 spans 14 residues. Trimming pared 0 bases from V and 7 bases from J, leaving 11 bases between. Germline V gene lookup returns CDR1 LGHNA and CDR2 YNFKEQ. The CDR3, as DNA: TGTGCCAGCAGCCAAGAGAGTGCAGCTAATACGCAGTATTTT. This translates into CASSQESAANTQYF.

The chain carries TRBV5-1 and TRBJ1-2, with 9 positions matching TRBD1. The V segment lost 5 bases and the J segment 4 bases; nucleotides outside the gene matches: 9. Germline CDR1 reads SGHRS; CDR2 reads YFSETQ. The CDR3 runs 15 residues. The CDR3 is CASSLGQGSRYGYTF. As DNA, the CDR3 is TGCGCCAGCAGTCTAGGACAGGGGAGTCGCTATGGCTACACCTTC.

The rearrangement uses TRBV10-1 and TRBJ2-7; D may be TRBD2 (5 bases). Germline-derived CDR1 and CDR2 are WNHNN and SYGVQD (reference sequence). This CDR3 is 17 amino acids long. The ends were cut back, 0 bases at V and 0 bases at J, with 15 bases in the middle. The CDR3 DNA reads as TGCGCCAGCAGTGAGTCGTGGACGGGGTCAGGCTCCTACGAGCAGTACTTC. Translation: CASSESWTGSGSYEQYF.

V gene TRBV11-3 combines with J gene TRBJ2-5, with D unclear. The CDR3 contains 16 residues. Germline V gene data show CDR1 as SGHNT and CDR2 as YENEEA. V lost 2 bases and J lost 1, with 14 bases in between. CDR3 amino acids: CASSLKGPAGQETQYF. In DNA, the CDR3 is TGTGCCAGCAGCTTAAAGGGCCCGGCAGGCCAAGAGACCCAGTACTTC.

In its sample, this clone was seen a few times. The chain joins TRBV5-5 to TRBJ2-5, with 7 bases fitting TRBD1. The CDR3 loop spans 14 amino acids. Germline CDR1 reads SGHKS; CDR2 reads YYEKEE (reference sequence). Trimming removed 4 bases from V and 5 bases from J; junction bases left unmatched: 8. The CDR3 spells CASSPSGGGETQYF. DNA of the CDR3: TGTGCCAGCAGCCCCTCAGGGGGTGGGGAGACCCAGTACTTC.

By share, this clone counts as medium-sized (0.01 to 0.1%). The chain employs TRBV9 and TRBJ1-6, with D possibly being TRBD1 (5 bases). This CDR3 has 15 amino acids. Trimming took 4 bases from V and 4 from J, leaving 12 bases between them. Per germline, CDR1 SGDLS and CDR2 YYNGEE. The CDR3 nucleotides read TGTGCCAGCAGCCCAGACGCAGGGTATAATTCACCCCTCCACTTT. As protein: CASSPDAGYNSPLHF.

The V call is TRBV4-2, the J call TRBJ2-7, with 9 bases aligning to TRBD1. The germline CDR1 and CDR2 sequences are LGHNA and YNFKEQ. V shed 0 bases and J 1 base; nucleotides not matched to a gene: 10. The CDR3 length is 18 residues. CDR3 loop: CASSQEWTKGTGSYEQYF. The CDR3, as DNA: TGTGCCAGCAGCCAAGAGTGGACTAAGGGGACAGGGTCCTACGAGCAGTACTTC.

The chain is built from TRBV21-1 and TRBJ1-1; TRBD1 was called by the table and not checked on the DNA. TRBV21-1 counts as a pseudogene. CDR3 length equals 18 residues. CDR3 nucleotides: TGTGCCAGCAGCACAAAAAGACAGGGGGTTAAATACCACACTGAAGCTTTCTTT. Its translation is CASSTKRQGVKYHTEAFF.

V gene TRBV11-2 combines with J gene TRBJ2-5; D not resolved. CDR1 is SGHAT and CDR2 is FQNNGV in the germline V gene. Trimming stripped 1 base from V and 5 bases from J, with 14 bases between. There are 15 residues in the CDR3. The CDR3 DNA reads as TGTGCCAGCAGCTTAGTTCTGTCTCAAGAGGAGACCCAGTACTTC. Translated, it gives CASSLVLSQEETQYF.

The rearrangement links TRBV7-2 to TRBJ1-2, with TRBD1 as a possible D gene (5 bases). Germline V lookup: CDR1 SGHTA, CDR2 FQGNSA. V lost 7 bases to trimming and J lost 8 bases, with 17 bases between them. The CDR3 length is 13 residues. Written as DNA, the CDR3 is TGTGCCAGCAACCCTCTCGGGGGGGGAGGCTACACCTTC. Its translation: CASNPLGGGGYTF.

The rearrangement uses TRBV19 and TRBJ2-4, with 12 bases aligning to TRBD2. V was pared by 3 bases and J by 8 bases, with 5 bases of the junction left unmatched. The germline V gene has CDR1 LNHDA and CDR2 SQIVND (reference sequence). The CDR3 totals 15 residues. The CDR3 bases are TGTGCCAGTAGTATTACTAGCGGGGGGTTCGACATTCAGTACTTC. This translates into CASSITSGGFDIQYF. The full variable domain, with the rest looked up from reference TRBV19 and TRBJ2-4, is DGGITQSPKYLFRKEGQNVTLSCEQNLNHDAMYWYRQDPGQGLRLIYYSQIVNDFQKGDIAEGYSVSREKKESFPLTVTSAQKNPTAFYLCASSITSGGFDIQYFGAGTRLSVL.

This clone was counted a few times. The chain carries TRBV28 and TRBJ1-2, with D possibly TRBD1 on 6 matching bases. CDR3 length: 18 residues. The V end lost 8 bases, the J end lost 4 bases, and 29 bases lay between the germline ends. Germline V lookup: CDR1 MDHEN, CDR2 SYDVKM. CDR3 sequence: CASLGMNIEQGGVYGYTF. Here the CDR3 DNA reads TGTGCCAGCCTGGGGATGAACATTGAACAGGGTGGGGTCTATGGCTACACCTTC.

The chain joins TRBV5-1 to TRBJ1-1, with 7 bases lining up with TRBD1. Germline CDR1 SGHRS, CDR2 YFSETQ. V trimming: 0 bases; J trimming: 1 base; junction bases outside the gene matches: 3. CDR3 length: 15 amino acids. CDR3 sequence reads: CASSLGGTANTEAFF. CDR3 sequence (DNA): TGCGCCAGCAGCTTGGGTGGGACAGCGAACACTGAAGCTTTCTTT.

This clone was seen only a few times. CDR3 bases: TGTGCCAGCTCTCGGGACACGAACACTGAAGCTTTCTTT. Translating it yields CASSRDTNTEAFF. This rearrangement joins TRBV2 to TRBJ1-1; perhaps TRBD1 as D (6 bases). V was pared by 8 bases and J by 1 base, with 11 bases between. The V gene's germline CDR1 is SNHLY and CDR2 FYNNEI. The CDR3 is 13 amino acids. The whole variable domain, filled in from reference TRBV2 and TRBJ1-1, reads EPEVTQTPSHQVTQMGQEVILRCVPISNHLYFYWYRQILGQKVEFLVSFYNNEISEKSEIFDDQFSVERPDGSNFTLKIRSTKLEDSAMYFCASSRDTNTEAFFGQGTRLTVV.

The rearrangement links TRBV28 to TRBJ1-6; tentative D call: TRBD1 (5 bases). The CDR3 consists of 14 residues. Trimming stripped 3 bases from V and 8 bases from J, with 11 bases between. Germline V gene data show CDR1 as MDHEN and CDR2 as SYDVKM. The CDR3 sequence is CASSLRQGDSPLHF. Here the CDR3 DNA reads TGTGCCAGCAGTTTGAGGCAGGGTGATTCACCCCTCCACTTT.

The chain combines TRBV12-5 with TRBJ1-2; TRBD1 matches 9 bases. V trimming: 4 bases; J trimming: 4 bases; junction bases outside the gene matches: 1. Germline CDR1 LGHNT, CDR2 FRNRAP. The CDR3 loop spans 13 amino acids. Here the CDR3 DNA reads TGTGCTAGTGGTTGGGACAGGGTCTATGGCTACACCTTC. Amino acid sequence: CASGWDRVYGYTF.